The 25 T cell receptor beta chains given below trace back to one sample, sequenced in a study of T cells in lung cancer brain metastases. The repertoire was sequenced with immunoSEQ multiplex PCR; TCRdb's copy has only in-frame clones and lacks some. The sample includes 1,100 or so clones, less than 90% of them seen just once. What was sequenced was tumor tissue from a brain metastasis. The receptors derive from a woman aged 60 to 75 with non-small cell lung cancer that had spread to the brain.

The chain joins TRBV7-3 to TRBJ2-5; TRBD1 matches at 7 bases. This CDR3 contains 14 residues. Trimming took 5 bases from V and 0 from J; bases not matched to a gene: 3. CDR1 and CDR2 (germline): SGHTA, FQGTGA. The CDR3 loop is CASSQGGNQETQYF. The DNA for the CDR3 is TGTGCCAGCAGCCAAGGGGGCAACCAAGAGACCCAGTACTTC.

This clone was picked up one time. The chain recombines TRBV7-2 with TRBJ2-7; the D is unclear. This CDR3 contains 14 residues. V lost 1 base, J lost 2 bases, and 9 bases lay in between. Germline CDR1 is SGHTA and CDR2 is FQGNSA. The CDR3 DNA sequence: TGTGCCAGCAGCTTAGGGGCCAGCCCCTACGAGCAGTACTTC. Protein product: CASSLGASPYEQYF.

The chain carries TRBV9 and TRBJ1-1, with unresolved D. V lost 0 bases and J 0 bases, leaving 15 bases between the germline ends. Germline values: CDR1 SGDLS, CDR2 YYNGEE. The CDR3 runs 17 residues. CDR3 sequence: CASSVDPANSMNTEAFF. The CDR3 region has the DNA TGTGCCAGCAGCGTAGATCCCGCCAACTCGATGAACACTGAAGCTTTCTTT.

The genes are TRBV19 and TRBJ1-4; 7 bases match TRBD1. The CDR3 length is 14 residues. Germline trimming cut 3 bases from V and 7 bases from J; bases unmatched to any gene: 5. In germline, CDR1 is LNHDA, CDR2 SQIVND (reference sequence). The CDR3 reads CASSISQGPEKLFF. The CDR3 coding sequence is TGTGCCAGTAGTATTTCACAGGGGCCTGAAAAACTGTTTTTT.

V usage is TRBV27 and J usage is TRBJ2-5; 10 nucleotides agree with TRBD1. With 5 bases clipped from V and 4 bases from J, the junction kept 16 bases outside the gene matches. Germline loops: CDR1 MNHEY, CDR2 SMNVEV (reference sequence). The CDR3 loop spans 18 amino acids. The CDR3 sequence is CASSPSRGDRGRLETQYF. As DNA, the CDR3 is TGTGCCAGCAGTCCCTCCAGGGGCGACAGGGGGCGGTTAGAGACCCAGTACTTC.

The chain employs TRBV2 and TRBJ1-2, with TRBD1 matching 7 bases. The CDR3 covers 14 residues. CDR1 is SNHLY and CDR2 is FYNNEI in the germline V gene. J lost 8 bases, V lost 6 bases, and 12 bases had no gene match. The CDR3 DNA reads TGTGCCAGCAGAAACCAACAGGGACAGCGGGGCTACACCTTC. This encodes CASRNQQGQRGYTF.

This clone showed up just a few times. This chain joins TRBV2 and TRBJ2-7, with 7 positions matching TRBD1. The CDR3 runs 15 residues. V shed 5 bases, J shed 2 bases, and the junction held 9 bases outside the gene matches. The germline gives CDR1 SNHLY, CDR2 FYNNEI. CDR3 sequence (DNA): TGTGCCAGCAGTAACCGGGACAGCCTAACCTACGAGCAGTACTTC. This codes for CASSNRDSLTYEQYF.

The chain joins TRBV6-5 to TRBJ2-7; 7 nucleotides line up with TRBD1. V lost 4 bases and J lost 6; bases outside the gene matches: 6. The germline V gene encodes CDR1 MNHEY and CDR2 SVGAGI. The CDR3 has 13 residues. This CDR3 is CASSSTGVSEQYF. In nucleotides, the CDR3 is TGTGCCAGCAGTTCCACAGGGGTAAGCGAGCAGTACTTC.

The gene calls are TRBV5-4 and TRBJ1-1; D call uncertain. Trimming removed 0 bases from V and 3 bases from J, with 6 bases in between. Germline loops: CDR1 SGHNT, CDR2 YYREEE (reference sequence). The CDR3 covers 13 residues. CDR3 residues: CASSLDRDTEAFF. CDR3 DNA sequence: TGTGCCAGCAGCTTGGACAGAGACACTGAAGCTTTCTTT.

V is TRBV5-1 and J is TRBJ1-4, with D unclear. The V end lost 4 bases, the J end lost 0 bases, and 19 bases lay between the germline ends. Germline V CDR1 and CDR2: SGHRS, YFSETQ. The CDR3 runs 18 residues. Here the CDR3 DNA reads TGCGCCAGCAGCAGAGAAGGAGAGGCGCCTACAACTAATGAAAAACTGTTTTTT. Translating gives CASSREGEAPTTNEKLFF.

The chain has TRBV6-9 and TRBJ1-1; a possible D gene is TRBD1 (5 bases). V was shortened by 3 bases and J by 1 base, with 15 bases between the two germline ends. The CDR3 has 16 residues. CDR1 MNHGY and CDR2 SVAAGI come from the germline V gene. The CDR3 nucleotides are TGTGCCAGCAGTTACTCGATAAGGAGGGGGAACACTGAAGCTTTCTTT. Translating gives CASSYSIRRGNTEAFF.

The chain employs TRBV7-9 and TRBJ2-3, with no clear D. V was trimmed by 1 base and J by 8 bases, leaving 7 bases between them. The V gene's germline CDR1 is SEHNR and CDR2 FQNEAQ (reference sequence). This CDR3 is 12 amino acids long. The CDR3 sequence: CASSLVVGTQYF. The CDR3 coding sequence is TGTGCCAGCAGCTTAGTGGTGGGTACGCAGTATTTT.

V is TRBV2 and J is TRBJ2-7; 7 bases align to TRBD1. The CDR3 loop spans 13 amino acids. The germline V gene encodes CDR1 SNHLY and CDR2 FYNNEI. V dropped 5 bases and J dropped 3; count of bases not matched to a gene: 4. CDR3 loop: CASSTGDLYEQYF. CDR3 in DNA: TGTGCCAGCAGTACAGGGGACCTCTACGAGCAGTACTTC.

The chain combines TRBV11-2 with TRBJ1-1; D gene uncertain. This CDR3 is built from 12 residues. Germline lookup yields CDR1 SGHAT and CDR2 FQNNGV. V was clipped by 2 bases and J by 2 bases, with 3 bases between them. The CDR3: CASSLQNTEAFF. CDR3 nucleotide sequence: TGTGCCAGCAGCTTACAAAACACTGAAGCTTTCTTT. The full variable domain, completed using reference TRBV11-2 and TRBJ1-1, is EAGVAQSPRYKIIEKRQSVAFWCNPISGHATLYWYQQILGQGPKLLIQFQNNGVVDDSQLPKDRFSAERLKGVDSTLKIQPAKLEDSAVYLCASSLQNTEAFFGQGTRLTVV.

The V call is TRBV5-6, the J call TRBJ1-6; TRBD1 might be the D (6 bases). The CDR3 runs to 16 residues. V lost 4 bases, J lost 7 bases, and 18 bases lay in between. Germline V gene data show CDR1 as SGHDT and CDR2 as YYEEEE. The chain's CDR3 is CASSPTAGARNSPLHF. In nucleotides, the CDR3 is TGTGCCAGCAGCCCGACGGCGGGGGCGAGGAATTCACCCCTCCACTTT.

Comments on this clone: One end of the junction does not line up with germline, which may come from a read error. The rearrangement uses TRBV5-1 and TRBJ2-1; TRBD1 or TRBD2 may be the D gene (6 bases each). Germline V gene lookup returns CDR1 SGHRS and CDR2 YFSETQ. The CDR3 loop spans 16 amino acids. This CDR3 reads CVSSLEVGGTHSEQFF. CDR3 bases: TGCGTCAGCAGCTTGGAAGTGGGCGGGACACACTCTGAGCAGTTCTTC.

The chain employs TRBV7-9 and TRBJ2-2; D gene uncertain. The CDR3 has 12 residues. V lost 1 base, J lost 14 bases, and 11 bases lay in between. CDR1 is SEHNR and CDR2 is FQNEAQ in the germline V gene (reference sequence). Written as DNA, the CDR3 is TGTGCCAGCAGCTTAGATACGTTGAAACTGTTTTTT. Amino acids: CASSLDTLKLFF.

Only a few counts were recorded for this clone. The chain employs TRBV19 and TRBJ2-3, with D possibly being TRBD1 or TRBD2 (5 bases each). The CDR3 covers 14 residues. CDR1 and CDR2 from the germline V gene are LNHDA and SQIVND (reference sequence). V was cut by 6 bases and J by 6 bases, with 16 bases left in between. Here the CDR3 reads CASRVSGQSDTQYF. The CDR3 nucleotides are TGTGCCAGTAGAGTGTCGGGGCAGTCCGATACGCAGTATTTT. The full variable domain, its missing parts supplied by reference TRBV19 and TRBJ2-3, is DGGITQSPKYLFRKEGQNVTLSCEQNLNHDAMYWYRQDPGQGLRLIYYSQIVNDFQKGDIAEGYSVSREKKESFPLTVTSAQKNPTAFYLCASRVSGQSDTQYFGPGTRLTVL.

This chain links TRBV5-4 with TRBJ1-3, with D unclear. Trimming stripped 0 bases from V and 4 bases from J, with 2 bases between. Germline CDR1 and CDR2: SGHNT and YYREEE (reference sequence). This CDR3 has 12 amino acids. This CDR3 reads CASSLAGNTIYF. CDR3 DNA: TGTGCCAGCAGCTTGGCCGGAAACACCATATATTTT.

The chain couples TRBV14 to TRBJ2-7; D possibly corresponds to TRBD2 (6 bases). Per the germline V gene, CDR1 is SGHDN and CDR2 is FVKESK. Trimming shortened V by 1 base and J by 3 bases, and 10 bases separated the two germline ends. This CDR3 is 14 amino acids long. The CDR3 reads CASSQGGRSYEQYF. The DNA for the CDR3 is TGTGCCAGCAGCCAAGGAGGGAGGAGCTACGAGCAGTACTTC.

This clone occurred a few times. The chain is built from TRBV5-1 and TRBJ2-1, with unresolved D. The germline V gene encodes CDR1 SGHRS and CDR2 YFSETQ. CDR3 length equals 15 residues. The V and J ends lost 4 bases and 0 bases respectively, with 11 bases between them. The CDR3 region is CASSILPSSYNEQFF. The CDR3, as DNA: TGCGCCAGCAGCATATTACCGAGCTCCTACAATGAGCAGTTCTTC.

The chain carries TRBV11-2 and TRBJ2-3; maybe TRBD1 (7 bases). Germline V gene lookup returns CDR1 SGHAT and CDR2 FQNNGV. Trimming removed 4 bases from V and 2 bases from J, with 25 bases in between. The CDR3 is made up of 19 amino acids. CDR3 loop: CASSSPAGRGLRSTDTQYF. Written as DNA, the CDR3 is TGTGCCAGCAGCTCCCCAGCGGGCAGGGGGTTGAGGTCCACAGATACGCAGTATTTT. The whole variable domain, remainder taken from reference TRBV11-2 and TRBJ2-3, is EAGVAQSPRYKIIEKRQSVAFWCNPISGHATLYWYQQILGQGPKLLIQFQNNGVVDDSQLPKDRFSAERLKGVDSTLKIQPAKLEDSAVYLCASSSPAGRGLRSTDTQYFGPGTRLTVL.

The gene calls are TRBV4-2 and TRBJ2-2; a weak D match, TRBD2 (6 bases). V lost 2 bases, J lost 6 bases, and 16 bases lay in between. The CDR3 totals 16 residues. The V gene's germline CDR1 is LGHNA and CDR2 YNFKEQ. The CDR3 loop is CASSQPRGGTSGELFF. CDR3 coding DNA: TGTGCCAGCAGCCAACCGAGAGGAGGGACCTCCGGGGAGCTGTTTTTT.

The chain employs TRBV19 and TRBJ2-7, with D perhaps assigned TRBD1 or TRBD2 (5 bases each). This CDR3 has 15 amino acids. From germline, CDR1 is LNHDA and CDR2 SQIVND (reference sequence). The ends were cut back, 5 bases at V and 5 bases at J, with 19 bases in the middle. CDR3: CASSVGTPGVNEQYF. Here the CDR3 DNA reads TGTGCCAGTAGTGTCGGGACCCCGGGTGTAAACGAGCAGTACTTC.

This clone showed up just once. The rearrangement uses TRBV29-1 and TRBJ2-7; D unresolved. Looked up from germline, CDR1 is SQVTM and CDR2 is ANQGSEA. The ends were cut back, 5 bases at V and 3 bases at J, with 20 bases in the middle. This CDR3 is 15 amino acids long. Written as DNA, the CDR3 is TGCAGCGTTTTAATTCAGGTCCAAGCACGCTACGAGCAGTACTTC. The encoded protein is CSVLIQVQARYEQYF.